This T cell receptor beta chain stems from a study of T cells in Graves' hyperthyroidism and ophthalmopathy. Study conclusions and caveats: In the blood, most expanded thyroid clonotypes above 0.001 appeared as well.

A note on this clonotype: What it binds is not known.

Trimming removed 6 bases at V and 1 base at J, with 16 bases between. Germline V gene sequence: CDR1 DFQATT, CDR2 SNEGSKA (reference sequence). The CDR3 contains 14 residues. RNA transcripts served as the template for amplifying TCR beta CDR3 regions. First-round RT-PCR of the TCR CDR3 relied on the HTBI primer set. TCRdb reprocessed the multiplex PCR reads with MiXCR, giving one entry per CDR3 protein. The table includes 530,000 or so distinct CDR3 sequences, less than 25% detected once. Criteria for exclusion of patients were uncontrolled infection, other autoimmune disease, pregnancy or lactation. It was roughly 10 ml of fresh peripheral blood that supplied the PBMCs.

The gene calls are TRBV20-1 and TRBJ2-7, with a possible D match to TRBD1 (5 bases). This TCR was sampled from a woman aged 25-40 years with Graves' ophthalmopathy. Sequencing used blood. The CDR3 region is CSANEIWTSYEQYF. In nucleotides, the CDR3 is TGCAGTGCGAACGAGATCTGGACATCCTACGAGCAGTACTTC.